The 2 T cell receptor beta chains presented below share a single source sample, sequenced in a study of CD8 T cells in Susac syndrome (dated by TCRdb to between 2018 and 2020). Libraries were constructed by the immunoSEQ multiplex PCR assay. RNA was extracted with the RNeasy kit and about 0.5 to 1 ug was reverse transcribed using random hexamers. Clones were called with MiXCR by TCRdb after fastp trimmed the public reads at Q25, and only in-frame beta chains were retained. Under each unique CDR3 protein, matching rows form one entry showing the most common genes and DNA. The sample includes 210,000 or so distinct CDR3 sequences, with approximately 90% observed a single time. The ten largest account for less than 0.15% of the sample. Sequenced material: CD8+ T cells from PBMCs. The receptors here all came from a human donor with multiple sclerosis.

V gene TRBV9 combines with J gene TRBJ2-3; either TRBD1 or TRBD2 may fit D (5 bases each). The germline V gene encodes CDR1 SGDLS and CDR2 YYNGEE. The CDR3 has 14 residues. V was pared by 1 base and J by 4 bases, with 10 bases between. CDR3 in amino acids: CASSVRGISDTQYF. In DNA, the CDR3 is TGTGCCAGCAGCGTACGGGGCATCTCAGATACGCAGTATTTT. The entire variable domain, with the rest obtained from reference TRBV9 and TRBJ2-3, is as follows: DSGVTQTPKHLITATGQRVTLRCSPRSGDLSVYWYQQSLDQGLQFLIQYYNGEERAKGNILERFSAQQFPDLHSELNLSSLELGDSALYFCASSVRGISDTQYFGPGTRLTVL.

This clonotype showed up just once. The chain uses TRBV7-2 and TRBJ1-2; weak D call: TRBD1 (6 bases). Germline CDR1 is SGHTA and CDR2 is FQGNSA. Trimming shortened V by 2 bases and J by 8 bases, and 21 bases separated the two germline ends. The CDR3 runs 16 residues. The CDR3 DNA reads TGTGCCAGCAGCTTATCTCTGACAGGAGAACCGCTCGGCTACACCTTC. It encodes CASSLSLTGEPLGYTF.